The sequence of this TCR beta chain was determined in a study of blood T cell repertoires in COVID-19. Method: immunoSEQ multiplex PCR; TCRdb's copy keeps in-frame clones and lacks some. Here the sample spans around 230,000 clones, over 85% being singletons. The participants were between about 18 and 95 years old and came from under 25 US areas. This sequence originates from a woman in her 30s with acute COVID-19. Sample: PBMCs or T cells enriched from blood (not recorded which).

CDR3 bases: TGTGCCAGCAGCTTACCAGACATTGGGAGGAATTCACCCCTCCACTTT. It is translated as CASSLPDIGRNSPLHF. The chain carries TRBV7-2 and TRBJ1-6; D unclear. The germline V gene has CDR1 SGHTA and CDR2 FQGNSA. This CDR3 comprises 16 residues. Between the trimmed V and J ends, which lost 2 bases and 7 bases, there was a span of 15 bases.